These T cell receptor beta chains were read from a single sample in a study of OX40 agonist ivuxolimab in advanced cancers. Using immunoSEQ multiplex PCR, the repertoire was profiled, and TCRdb retains in-frame clones only, with some absent. The profile shows about 59,000 clones, approximately 87% of them singletons. The specimen was CD4+ or CD8+ T cells sorted from blood, collected in a trial of the OX40 agonist ivuxolimab. The receptors were sampled from an adult with an advanced solid tumor such as melanoma, head and neck, liver or kidney cancer. CDR3s include the opening cysteine and the closing phenylalanine or tryptophan. Fields, in order: V gene, D gene, J gene, clone size, CDR3 length, CDR3 protein, CDR3 DNA. The D gene is left open where the match is weak. Some rows mark clone size as missing; the rest say once, few, many or name a class of expanded clone.

>TRBV29-1|.|TRBJ2-1|few|14
CSVAARLIDNEQFF
TGCAGCGTGGCAGCACGACTAATCGACAATGAGCAGTTCTTC
>TRBV7-8|.|TRBJ2-1|.|13
CASSPGDHNEQFF
TGTGCCAGCAGCCCGGGCGATCACAATGAGCAGTTCTTC
>TRBV19|.|TRBJ1-4|.|14
CASSIWQGNEKLFF
TGTGCCAGTAGTATCTGGCAGGGCAATGAAAAACTGTTTTTT
>TRBV5-7|.|TRBJ1-6|.|19
CASSDWEALDLSYNSPLHF
TGTGCCAGCAGCGACTGGGAGGCATTAGACCTCTCCTATAATTCACCCCTCCACTTT
>TRBV7-2|TRBD2|TRBJ2-1|.|15
CASSLRSSGSAEQFF
TGTGCCAGCAGCTTACGGTCTAGCGGGAGCGCTGAGCAGTTCTTC
>TRBV30|.|TRBJ1-6|.|15
CAWSVMEGYNSPLHF
TGTGCCTGGAGTGTAATGGAAGGGTATAATTCACCCCTCCACTTT
>TRBV7-3|.|TRBJ2-2|.|15
CASSSSVGGSGELFF
TGTGCCAGCAGCTCATCTGTGGGGGGCTCCGGGGAGCTGTTTTTT
>TRBV18|TRBD1|TRBJ1-3|.|15
CASSGQGLSGNTIYF
TGTGCCAGCTCGGGACAGGGACTATCTGGAAACACCATATATTTT
>TRBV6-5|.|TRBJ2-7|.|13
CASSRDPSYEQYF
TGTGCCAGCAGTCGGGACCCGTCCTACGAGCAGTACTTC
>TRBV19|TRBD1|TRBJ2-5|.|14
CASSISTGGETQYF
TGTGCCAGTAGTATCTCAACAGGGGGAGAGACCCAGTACTTC
>TRBV11-2|.|TRBJ1-6|.|13
CASSPSSVSPLHF
TGTGCCAGCAGCCCCTCCTCTGTTTCGCCCCTCCACTTT
>TRBV6-6|.|TRBJ2-5|.|15
CASSRPGGQGETQYF
TGTGCCAGCAGCCGCCCTGGGGGGCAGGGAGAGACCCAGTACTTC
>TRBV4-2|.|TRBJ2-2|.|14
CASSQDRRAGELFF
TGTGCCAGCAGCCAAGATAGGAGGGCCGGGGAGCTGTTTTTT
>TRBV5-1|.|TRBJ1-3|.|17
CASSLVPGGISGNTIYF
TGCGCCAGCAGCTTGGTTCCGGGGGGCATTAGTGGAAACACCATATATTTT
>TRBV7-9|.|TRBJ2-7|.|15
CASSVRDLLPNEQYF
TGTGCCAGCAGCGTCCGGGACCTTCTCCCCAACGAGCAGTACTTC
>TRBV11-2|.|TRBJ2-7|.|14
CASSLVVQVYEQYF
TGTGCCAGCAGCTTAGTGGTTCAGGTCTACGAGCAGTACTTC
>TRBV16|TRBD1|TRBJ2-4|.|15
CASSQSGQGENIQYF
TGTGCCAGCAGCCAATCGGGTCAGGGGGAAAACATTCAGTACTTC
>TRBV5-4|.|TRBJ2-7|.|16
CASSLVAGSLTYEQYF
TGTGCCAGCAGCTTGGTGGCGGGCAGTCTAACCTACGAGCAGTACTTC